This T cell receptor beta chain was profiled in a study of patients and donors after allogeneic stem cell transplantation. This clonotype occurred a few times. TCRdb re-called the RT-PCR reads with MiXCR, one entry per CDR3 protein. The repertoire holds roughly 200,000 distinct CDR3 sequences, with 38% as singletons. CDR3 length: 11 residues. V was trimmed by 1 base and J by 13 bases, leaving 5 bases between them. The sample was blood, either unsorted or a sorted T cell fraction (not recorded which). This sequence joins TRBV12-3 or TRBV12-4 and TRBJ1-6; unclear D gene. The TCR comes from a human donor who was either an allogeneic HSCT recipient or a stem cell or donor lymphocyte infusion donor (not recorded which). It is not recorded whose cells these are; they may come from a transplant donor. CDR3 DNA: TGTGCCAGCAGTTTAGGGTATCCCCTCCACTTT. Translating it yields CASSLGYPLHF.